The clone carrying this T cell receptor (beta chain) was seen at least ten times. Looked up from germline, CDR1 is LGHNA and CDR2 is YSLEER. The V gene lost 0 bases and the J gene lost 0 bases, with 9 bases spanning the gap. The CDR3 extends over 15 amino acids. This sample was taken from a study of response to subunit inactivated influenza vaccine. TCRdb analysed the RT-PCR reads with MiXCR anew, one entry per CDR3 protein. Of under 950,000 distinct CDR3 sequences in the sample, 20% to 25% were seen once. The sequence came from a man aged 45 to 65 who received an inactivated influenza vaccine. This chain uses TRBV4-3 with TRBJ2-7; no firm D call. The sequenced sample was PBMCs from blood, obtained 5 to 6 days after vaccination. CDR3 region: CASSQDRLISYEQYF. The CDR3 DNA is TGCGCCAGCAGCCAAGATAGACTTATCTCCTACGAGCAGTACTTC.